This T cell receptor beta chain derives from a study of cytomegalovirus exposure and HLA in healthy donors. It was with 60 Vbeta and 13 Jbeta primers that the PCR ran. This table comes from immunoSEQ multiplex PCR, and its TCRdb copy is limited to in-frame clones, with some not included. The data contain around 65,000 clones, about two thirds of them singletons. Worth noting for this clone: The antigen remains unidentified.

Findings of the study overall: Later work showed greater clonal expansion in HLA-associated TCR beta chains than in equally common others. A later analysis reportedly identified an Asian-associated ancestry cluster as carrying fewer N-insertions than the roughly 720-donor mean.

Trimming took 1 base from V and 4 from J; bases not matched to a gene: 5. The germline CDR1 and CDR2 sequences are LGHNA and YSLEER. This CDR3 has 15 amino acids. The J gene is TRBJ1-2, the V gene TRBV4-3; TRBD1 matches at 8 bases. The sample was PBMCs. This sequence was found in a man aged 35-49 years in good health and CMV-seropositive. CDR3 sequence: CASSQAGTGVYGYTF. CDR3 coding DNA: TGCGCCAGCAGCCAAGCCGGGACAGGTGTCTATGGCTACACCTTC.